A single TCR beta chain is shown here with its context. Its antigen is as yet unknown. This sample was taken from a study of blood T cells in healthy people across ages. The CDR3 extends over 14 amino acids. V was cut by 5 bases and J by 0 bases, with 11 bases left in between. Germline CDR1 is MNHEY and CDR2 is SMNVEV (reference sequence). Findings and limits, study-wide: Expanded clonotype changes were possibly confounded by unknown donor CMV status.

A second PCR, run for about 7 to 11 cycles, used a sample-barcoded 5' primer plus a J-beta primer mix. TCRdb reanalysed the 5' RACE reads using MiXCR and keeps one entry per CDR3 protein. The profile shows about 400,000 distinct CDR3 sequences, 45% to 60% of them singletons. What was sequenced was blood. J is TRBJ2-7 and V is TRBV27; D not certain. This sequence originates from a man aged 55-75 years in good health. CDR3 bases: TGTGCCAGCAGTGTCTCTCCGGACTCCTACGAGCAGTACTTC. Protein sequence: CASSVSPDSYEQYF.